What follows describes a single T cell receptor (beta chain). Its target is unknown. The entry originates in a study of a mutant IDH1 vaccine in newly diagnosed glioma. Study-level background: Patients got their first vaccination 4-6 weeks after radiotherapy alone, or with temozolomide cycles.

This CDR3 spans 17 amino acids. V lost 0 bases, J lost 0 bases, and 14 bases lay in between. CDR1 LGHNA and CDR2 YNFKEQ come from the germline V gene. Generated by immunoSEQ multiplex PCR, the TCRdb table keeps only in-frame clones and is missing some. This repertoire shows around 84,000 clones, about 81% found once; its top ten account for 5.2%. Time point described: week 47, end of study. Each dose of the vaccine consisted of 300 ug of mutant IDH1 20-mer peptide, with topical imiquimod. The source material was PBMCs, sampled from a glioma patient whose treatment included an IDH1 peptide vaccine. This chain links TRBV4-2 with TRBJ2-5; D perhaps matches TRBD1 (7 bases). This receptor was taken from a man aged 35 to 55 with glioma. This CDR3 reads CASSQEGRGEYQETQYF. Here the CDR3 DNA reads TGTGCCAGCAGCCAAGAAGGCAGGGGGGAATACCAAGAGACCCAGTACTTC.